These T cell receptor beta chains were read from a single sample in a study of blood T cells in healthy people across ages. TCRdb reprocessed the 5' RACE reads with MiXCR, giving one entry per CDR3 protein. Of hundreds of thousands of distinct CDR3 sequences in the sample, nearly 60% were seen once. Sequencing was carried out using blood. These receptor sequences come from a man younger than 40 in good health. Both conserved end residues are part of each CDR3. The D gene is left open where the match is weak. The size field is filled for only some rows; it gives once, few, many or a size class.

NA,TRBV12-5,TRBD2,TRBJ2-4,TGTGCTAGTGGTTTTTTTGGGGGGGGGAGACCCCAGTACTTC,CASGFFGGGRPQYF
few,TRBV6-5,TRBD1,TRBJ1-2,TGTGCCAGCAGTTCCCCGGGACAGAACTATGGCTACACCTTC,CASSSPGQNYGYTF
NA,TRBV4-3,NA,TRBJ2-5,TGCGCCAGCAGCCAAGGATTGGGTGCGGAGACCCAGTACTTC,CASSQGLGAETQYF
NA,TRBV10-3,NA,TRBJ2-6,TGTGCCATCAGCCCCCCGGGGGCCAACGTCCTGACTTTC,CAISPPGANVLTF
NA,TRBV5-1,TRBD1,TRBJ1-1,TGCGCCAGCAGCTGGACAGGGGCGAGCACTGAAGCTTTCTTT,CASSWTGASTEAFF
NA,TRBV24-1,TRBD1,TRBJ2-5,TGTGCCACCAGTGTTGGGGACAGAACGGAGACCCAGTACTTC,CATSVGDRTETQYF
few,TRBV10-3,NA,TRBJ2-5,TGTGCCATCAGTGAGCGGCCTGACCGGGGAACCCAGTACTTC,CAISERPDRGTQYF
few,TRBV18,TRBD1,TRBJ1-6,TGTGCCAGCTCACCAGGGACAGGGTGGAATAATTCACCCCTCCACTTT,CASSPGTGWNNSPLHF
NA,TRBV9,NA,TRBJ2-1,TGTGCCAGCAGCCCCCCCGGGGGGCTGTACAATGAGCAGTTCTTC,CASSPPGGLYNEQFF
NA,TRBV4-2,NA,TRBJ2-7,TGTGCCAGCAGCCAATCAGTTCTAGGAACCTACGAGCAGTACTTC,CASSQSVLGTYEQYF
NA,TRBV4-3,TRBD2,TRBJ2-2,TGCGCCAGCAGCCAAGGGTCGGGAGGGCATACCGGGGAGCTGTTTTTT,CASSQGSGGHTGELFF
few,TRBV18,NA,TRBJ1-1,TGTGCCAGCTCACCAGGGACAAACACTGAAGCTTTCTTT,CASSPGTNTEAFF
few,TRBV6-2/TRBV6-3,TRBD2,TRBJ2-7,TGTGCCAGCAGGAACCTCAGCGGGAGGTCCGAGCAGTACTTC,CASRNLSGRSEQYF
NA,TRBV7-2,TRBD1,TRBJ1-2,TGTGCCAGCAGCCGCCCCCGGGACAGGGCCACCTATACTGGCTACACCTTC,CASSRPRDRATYTGYTF
NA,TRBV27,TRBD1,TRBJ2-3,TGTGCCAGCAGCCGACGCCCACAGGGGGATACGCAGTATTTT,CASSRRPQGDTQYF
few,TRBV7-8,TRBD2,TRBJ2-3,TGTGCCAGCAGCGCCATACTAGCGGGGCTCACAGATACGCAGTATTTT,CASSAILAGLTDTQYF
NA,TRBV20-1,NA,TRBJ2-1,TGCAGTGCTAGAATTGGTAGTGTGGACCACATCTCCTACAATGAGCAGTTCTTC,CSARIGSVDHISYNEQFF
few,TRBV12-3/TRBV12-4,NA,TRBJ1-2,TGTGCCAGCAGCAGCGGCGGGAGGTATGGCTACACCTTC,CASSSGGRYGYTF
NA,TRBV5-1,TRBD2,TRBJ2-3,TGCGCCAGCAGCTCCACCGCGCAACTAGCGGGCGGAACAGATACGCAGTATTTT,CASSSTAQLAGGTDTQYF
few,TRBV14,TRBD2,TRBJ2-1,TGTGCCAGCAGCCAACTGACGGGGGGGCCGTACAATGAGCAGTTCTTC,CASSQLTGGPYNEQFF
NA,TRBV7-2,TRBD1,TRBJ2-7,TGTGCCAGCAGCTTAGCAGGGGGCGCTTCCTACGAGCAGTACTTC,CASSLAGGASYEQYF
NA,TRBV7-2,NA,TRBJ2-5,TGTGCCAGCAGCTTAGTAATGCAGCCCCAAGAGACCCAGTACTTC,CASSLVMQPQETQYF
once,TRBV5-1,NA,TRBJ2-6,TGCGCCAGTAACCAGGGAGCTGGGGCCAACGCCCTGACTTTC,CASNQGAGANALTF
NA,TRBV10-2,NA,TRBJ2-1,TGCGCCAGCAGTGATTTACCGGGGGCGCTGGCTAAATACAATGAGCAGTTCTTC,CASSDLPGALAKYNEQFF
NA,TRBV14,TRBD2,TRBJ2-7,TGTGCCAGCACTTCTAAGGGGGGACTAGCGGGGCGGCGCGGTTACGAGCAGTACTTC,CASTSKGGLAGRRGYEQYF
NA,TRBV5-1,NA,TRBJ2-7,TGCGCCAGCAGCTCTGGGGTATCGAACGAGCAGTACTTC,CASSSGVSNEQYF
few,TRBV29-1,NA,TRBJ2-7,TGCAGCGTCTCCGAACAGGGATCCCACGAGCAGTACTTC,CSVSEQGSHEQYF
NA,TRBV20-1,TRBD1,TRBJ1-2,TGCAGTGCTAGAGGTCCGGGGACAGGCTTATATGGCTACACCTTC,CSARGPGTGLYGYTF
once,TRBV5-1,TRBD1,TRBJ2-7,TGCGCCAGCAGCTCCGCTCTTCATACAGGGGATTACGAGCAGTACTTC,CASSSALHTGDYEQYF
NA,TRBV3-1,TRBD2,TRBJ2-7,TGTGCCAGCAGCCACAGCGGGGTCCGTTCCTACGAGCAGTACTTC,CASSHSGVRSYEQYF
once,TRBV9,NA,TRBJ2-1,TGTGCCAGCAGCGTCGTCTATAATGAGCAGTTCTTC,CASSVVYNEQFF
NA,TRBV20-1,TRBD1,TRBJ1-5,TGCAGTGCTAGAATTTCGGCAGGGGGCCTTCAGCCCCAGCATTTT,CSARISAGGLQPQHF
NA,TRBV3-1,NA,TRBJ2-3,TGTGCCAGCAGCCGCAGAGGTGAAACAGATACGCAGTATTTT,CASSRRGETDTQYF
NA,TRBV12-3/TRBV12-4,NA,TRBJ2-4,TGTGCCAGCAGTTCCGGACAGTTAGCCAAAAACATTCAGTACTTC,CASSSGQLAKNIQYF
NA,TRBV7-2,TRBD2,TRBJ2-7,TGTGCCAGCAGCCCCTCCAGGACTAGCGGGAGAGACGAGCAGTACTTC,CASSPSRTSGRDEQYF
NA,TRBV18,TRBD2,TRBJ2-7,TGTGCCAGCTCACCAAGTTTGCGAACTAGCGGCTCCTACGAGCAGTACTTC,CASSPSLRTSGSYEQYF
NA,TRBV7-9,TRBD1,TRBJ1-6,TGTGCCAGCAGCTCAAACGCCGGGACAGGGTTAAATTCACCCCTCCACTTT,CASSSNAGTGLNSPLHF
NA,TRBV20-1,NA,TRBJ1-2,TGCAGTGCTAGAGGGGAACGCCCTTATGGCTACACCTTC,CSARGERPYGYTF
NA,TRBV20-1,NA,TRBJ2-5,TGCAGTGCTCCGGACGGCGGAGGGGGCCTCCAGTACTTC,CSAPDGGGGLQYF
NA,TRBV12-3/TRBV12-4,TRBD2,TRBJ2-1,TGTGCCAGCAGCCCGACCGGGACTAGCGGAAATGAGCAGTTCTTC,CASSPTGTSGNEQFF
NA,TRBV3-1,TRBD1,TRBJ1-2,TGTGCCAGCAGCCGCGGACAGGGTTATGGCTACACCTTC,CASSRGQGYGYTF